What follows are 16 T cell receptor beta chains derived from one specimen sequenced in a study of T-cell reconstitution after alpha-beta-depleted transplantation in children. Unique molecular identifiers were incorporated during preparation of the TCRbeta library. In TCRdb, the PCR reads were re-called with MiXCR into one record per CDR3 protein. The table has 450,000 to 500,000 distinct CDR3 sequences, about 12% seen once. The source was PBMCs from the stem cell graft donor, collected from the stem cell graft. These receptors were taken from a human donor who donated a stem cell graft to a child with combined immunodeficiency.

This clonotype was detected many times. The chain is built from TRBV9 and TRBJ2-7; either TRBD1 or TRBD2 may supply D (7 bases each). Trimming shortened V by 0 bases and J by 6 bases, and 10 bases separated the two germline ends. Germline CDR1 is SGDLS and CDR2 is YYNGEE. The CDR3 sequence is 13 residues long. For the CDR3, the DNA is TGTGCCAGCAGCGTAGCAGGGGGGGGCGAGCAGTACTTC. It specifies CASSVAGGGEQYF.

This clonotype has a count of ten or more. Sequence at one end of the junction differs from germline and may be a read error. CDR3 region: CASSLARPQGTDTQYF. Here the CDR3 DNA reads TGTGCCAGCAGTCTAGCCAGACCACAGGGTACGGATACGCAGTATTTT. The rearrangement uses TRBV12-3 or TRBV12-4 and TRBJ2-3, with D tentatively TRBD1 (6 bases). This CDR3 has 16 residues.

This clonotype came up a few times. The CDR3 sequence: CASSPGTGGNGYTF. The CDR3 nucleotides are TGTGCCAGCAGCCCCGGGACAGGGGGTAATGGCTACACCTTC. The V call is TRBV12-3 or TRBV12-4, the J call TRBJ1-2; TRBD1 agrees at 11 bases. V was pared by 6 bases and J by 6 bases, with 6 bases of the junction left unmatched. The CDR3 runs to 14 residues.

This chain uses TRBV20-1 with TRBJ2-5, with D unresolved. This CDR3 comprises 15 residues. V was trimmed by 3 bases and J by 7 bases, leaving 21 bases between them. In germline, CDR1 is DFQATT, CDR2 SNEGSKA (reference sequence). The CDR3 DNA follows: TGCAGTGCTAGTGAGCCCCTGACCTCAAGTGGGACCCAGTACTTC. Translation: CSASEPLTSSGTQYF.

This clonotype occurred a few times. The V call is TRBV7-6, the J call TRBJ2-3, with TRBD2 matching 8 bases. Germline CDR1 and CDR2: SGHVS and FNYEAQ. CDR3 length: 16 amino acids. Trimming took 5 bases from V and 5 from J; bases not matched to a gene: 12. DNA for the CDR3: TGTGCCAGCAGCGAGGACCTCCGGGGGGGCCGAGATACGCAGTATTTT. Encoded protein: CASSEDLRGGRDTQYF.

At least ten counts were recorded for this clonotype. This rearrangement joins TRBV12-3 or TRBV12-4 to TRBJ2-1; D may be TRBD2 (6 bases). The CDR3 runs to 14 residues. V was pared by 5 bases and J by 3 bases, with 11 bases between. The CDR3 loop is CASSPGTLYNEQFF. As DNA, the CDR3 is TGTGCCAGCAGTCCCGGGACTCTCTACAATGAGCAGTTCTTC.

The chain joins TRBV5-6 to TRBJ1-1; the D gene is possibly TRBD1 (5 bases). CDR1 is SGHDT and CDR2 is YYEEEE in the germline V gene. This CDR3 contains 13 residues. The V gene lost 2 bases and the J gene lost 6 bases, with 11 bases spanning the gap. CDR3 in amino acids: CASSFIGTPEAFF. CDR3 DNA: TGTGCCAGCAGCTTCATCGGGACCCCTGAAGCTTTCTTT. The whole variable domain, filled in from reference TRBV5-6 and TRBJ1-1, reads DAGVTQSPTHLIKTRGQQVTLRCSPKSGHDTVSWYQQALGQGPQFIFQYYEEEERQRGNFPDRFSGHQFPNYSSELNVNALLLGDSALYLCASSFIGTPEAFFGQGTRLTVV.

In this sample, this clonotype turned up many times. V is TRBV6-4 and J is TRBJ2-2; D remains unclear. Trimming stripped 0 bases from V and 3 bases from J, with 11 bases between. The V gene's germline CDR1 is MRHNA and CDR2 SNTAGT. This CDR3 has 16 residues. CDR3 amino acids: CASSDSAGRDTGELFF. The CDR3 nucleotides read TGTGCCAGCAGTGACTCCGCCGGGCGTGACACCGGGGAGCTGTTTTTT.

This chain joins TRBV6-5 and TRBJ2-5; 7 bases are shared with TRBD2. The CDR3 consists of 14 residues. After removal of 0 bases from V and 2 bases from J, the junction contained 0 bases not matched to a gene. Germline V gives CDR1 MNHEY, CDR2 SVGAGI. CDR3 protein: CASSYSGRQETQYF. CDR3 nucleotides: TGTGCCAGCAGTTACTCCGGGAGGCAAGAGACCCAGTACTTC.

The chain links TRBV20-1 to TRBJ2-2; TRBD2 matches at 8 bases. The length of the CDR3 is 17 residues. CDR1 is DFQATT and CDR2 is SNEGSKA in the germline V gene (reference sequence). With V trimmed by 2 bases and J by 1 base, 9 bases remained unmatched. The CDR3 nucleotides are TGCAGTGCTAGACCCGGGGCGGGGGGCTGGAACACCGGGGAGCTGTTTTTT. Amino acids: CSARPGAGGWNTGELFF.

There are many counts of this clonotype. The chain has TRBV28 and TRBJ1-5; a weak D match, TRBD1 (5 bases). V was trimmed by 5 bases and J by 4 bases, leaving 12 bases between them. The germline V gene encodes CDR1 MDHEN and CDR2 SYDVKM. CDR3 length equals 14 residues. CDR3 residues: CASSGQGLNQPQHF. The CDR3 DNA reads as TGTGCCAGCAGTGGCCAGGGCTTAAATCAGCCCCAGCATTTT. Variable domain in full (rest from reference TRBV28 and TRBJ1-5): DVKVTQSSRYLVKRTGEKVFLECVQDMDHENMFWYRQDPGLGLRLIYFSYDVKMKEKGDIPEGYSVSREKKERFSLILESASTNQTSMYLCASSGQGLNQPQHFGDGTRLSIL.

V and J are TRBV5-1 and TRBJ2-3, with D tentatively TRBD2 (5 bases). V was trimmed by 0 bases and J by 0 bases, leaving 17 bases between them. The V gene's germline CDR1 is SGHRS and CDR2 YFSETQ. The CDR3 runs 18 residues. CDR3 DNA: TGCGCCAGCAGCTTGGACGGTTTACTAGGGTCCAGCACAGATACGCAGTATTTT. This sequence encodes CASSLDGLLGSSTDTQYF.

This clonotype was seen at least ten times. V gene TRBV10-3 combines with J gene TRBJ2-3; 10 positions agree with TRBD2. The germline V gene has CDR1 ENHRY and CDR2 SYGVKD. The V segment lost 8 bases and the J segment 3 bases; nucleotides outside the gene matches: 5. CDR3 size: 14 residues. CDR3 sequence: CAIGLAVRTDTQYF. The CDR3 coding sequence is TGTGCCATCGGACTAGCGGTTCGGACAGATACGCAGTATTTT.

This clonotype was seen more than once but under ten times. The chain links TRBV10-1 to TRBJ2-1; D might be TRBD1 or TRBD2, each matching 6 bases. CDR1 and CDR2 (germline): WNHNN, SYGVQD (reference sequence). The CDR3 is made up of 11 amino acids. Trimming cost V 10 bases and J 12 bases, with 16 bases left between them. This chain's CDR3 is CANGAGGSQFF. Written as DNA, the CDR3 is TGCGCCAACGGGGCCGGGGGCTCGCAGTTCTTC.

The CDR3 loop is CSARGLAGSTSSGVETQYF. The CDR3 region has the DNA TGCAGTGCTAGAGGACTAGCGGGTTCGACATCCTCCGGGGTAGAGACCCAGTACTTC. The rearrangement uses TRBV20-1 and TRBJ2-5; 10 bases are a match to TRBD2. Germline lookup yields CDR1 DFQATT and CDR2 SNEGSKA (reference sequence). The V and J ends lost 1 base and 4 bases, in that order; junction bases with no gene match: 18. The length of the CDR3 is 19 residues.

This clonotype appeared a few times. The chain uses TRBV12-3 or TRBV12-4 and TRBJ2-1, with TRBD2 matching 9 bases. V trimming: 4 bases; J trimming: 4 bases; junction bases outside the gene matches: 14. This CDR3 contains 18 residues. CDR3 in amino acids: CASSSPLAGAGFYNEQFF. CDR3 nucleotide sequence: TGTGCCAGCAGTTCCCCCTTAGCGGGAGCCGGCTTTTACAATGAGCAGTTCTTC.